The clone carrying this T cell receptor (beta chain) was seen repeatedly, ten times or more. Its antigen remains unidentified. This sample is drawn from a study of regulatory T cells in long-lasting Graves disease. Overall study results and limits: Between persistent patients, about 2,800 public clonotypes were shared, exceeding the roughly 920 shared between new patients.

V lost 5 bases and J lost 3; bases outside the gene matches: 9. This CDR3 contains 15 residues. Germline V gene lookup returns CDR1 PRHDT and CDR2 FYEKMQ (reference sequence). Time point indicated: newly diagnosed GD, antithyroid drugs for less than 3 months. RNA from PBMCs was the source of the TCR library. Libraries of TCR beta came from iRepertoire HTBI primers plus Arm-PCR of CDR3 regions. TCRdb independently ran MiXCR on the multiplex PCR reads; one entry per CDR3 protein. The sample gives under 500,000 distinct CDR3 sequences, about 15% of which show up once; approximately 11% is in the top ten. These data were also reused for a study on T cells in Graves' hyperthyroidism and ophthalmopathy.

J is TRBJ2-7 and V is TRBV13; 8 nucleotides align to TRBD1. This clonotype originated in a woman aged 30 to 39 with Graves disease. Sequencing was performed on peripheral blood mononuclear cells (PBMCs), taken at new diagnosis, from a patient treated with antithyroid drugs. The CDR3 reads CASSPSGTGSYEQYF. Here the CDR3 DNA reads TGTGCCAGCAGCCCCTCCGGGACAGGTAGCTACGAGCAGTACTTC.